The 14 T cell receptor beta chains given below trace back to one sample, sequenced in a study of blood T cell repertoires in COVID-19. This table comes from immunoSEQ multiplex PCR, and its TCRdb copy is limited to in-frame clones, with some not included. The table lists fewer than 400,000 clones, around nine tenths of them singletons. Sequenced: peripheral blood. The receptors here all came from a human donor in a cohort sampled during active COVID-19.

This clone has only a few counts. The genes are TRBV10-1 and TRBJ1-1; 8 nucleotides match TRBD1. J lost 6 bases, V lost 6 bases, and 9 bases had no gene match. Germline CDR1 reads WNHNN; CDR2 reads SYGVQD (reference sequence). CDR3 length equals 14 residues. The CDR3 sequence is CASSTGGEVAEAFF. The CDR3 DNA follows: TGCGCCAGCAGCACAGGGGGGGAGGTCGCTGAAGCTTTCTTT.

V is TRBV24-1 and J is TRBJ2-2, with 11 bases fitting TRBD1. Per germline, CDR1 KGHDR and CDR2 SFDVKD. The V gene end was trimmed by 3 bases and the J gene end by 6 bases; junction bases not matched to a gene: 2. This CDR3 is built from 15 residues. CDR3: CATSDQGQGAGELFF. The CDR3 DNA is TGTGCCACCAGTGATCAGGGACAGGGGGCCGGGGAGCTGTTTTTT.

The chain combines TRBV4-1 with TRBJ2-3; the match to TRBD2 covers 12 bases. Germline CDR1 MGHRA, CDR2 YSYEKL. CDR3 length equals 20 residues. J gave up 0 bases and V 8 bases, and 18 bases lay outside the gene matches. The CDR3 loop reads CASGASGRASFPSSTDTQYF. CDR3 nucleotides: TGCGCCAGCGGCGCTAGCGGGAGGGCCAGCTTTCCCTCTAGCACAGATACGCAGTATTTT.

This clone was detected only once. The chain uses TRBV5-1 and TRBJ2-3, with D possibly TRBD2 on 6 matching bases. The germline CDR1 and CDR2 sequences are SGHRS and YFSETQ. Trimming left V 4 bases short and J 5 bases short, with 14 bases between. The CDR3 is 14 amino acids. The CDR3 DNA is TGCGCCAGCAGCACCGGGACCGGGGGAGATACGCAGTATTTT. Translated, it gives CASSTGTGGDTQYF.

The V gene is TRBV6-1, the J gene TRBJ2-7; 7 bases map to TRBD1. CDR3 length: 15 residues. The V gene's germline CDR1 is MNHNS and CDR2 SASEGT. The V and J ends lost 3 bases and 7 bases, in that order; junction bases with no gene match: 12. The CDR3 sequence is CASSDGTVTAEEQYF. The CDR3 bases are TGTGCCAGCAGTGATGGGACAGTGACCGCTGAGGAGCAGTACTTC.

The chain is built from TRBV28 and TRBJ2-5; TRBD1 matches 10 bases. CDR3 length: 13 residues. Germline V CDR1 and CDR2: MDHEN, SYDVKM. The CDR3 sequence is CAHSDRGQETQYF. CDR3 in DNA: TGTGCACACTCGGACAGGGGGCAAGAGACCCAGTACTTC. Variable domain in full (rest from reference TRBV28 and TRBJ2-5): DVKVTQSSRYLVKRTGEKVFLECVQDMDHENMFWYRQDPGLGLRLIYFSYDVKMKEKGDIPEGYSVSREKKERFSLILESASTNQTSMYLCAHSDRGQETQYFGPGTRLLVL.

The chain has TRBV5-1 and TRBJ2-1; maybe TRBD2 (5 bases). Germline CDR1 SGHRS, CDR2 YFSETQ. V dropped 2 bases and J dropped 8 bases, with 11 bases sitting between them. This CDR3 is 13 amino acids long. The CDR3 DNA reads as TGCGCCAGCAGCTTATCAAGGGAGTATGAGCAGTTCTTC. This sequence encodes CASSLSREYEQFF.

This clone occurred once. V and J are TRBV29-1 and TRBJ1-1; D unresolved. Looked up from germline, CDR1 is SQVTM and CDR2 is ANQGSEA. V was pared by 5 bases and J by 7 bases, with 17 bases between. The CDR3 runs 13 residues. In DNA form, the CDR3 reads TGCAGCGTTCGAACCACCCAGGTGAGTGAAGCTTTCTTT. This encodes CSVRTTQVSEAFF.

The V gene is TRBV7-8, the J gene TRBJ2-5, with 10 bases aligning to TRBD2. The germline V gene has CDR1 SGHVS and CDR2 FQNEAQ. With 0 bases clipped from V and 1 base from J, the junction kept 17 bases outside the gene matches. The CDR3 covers 21 residues. This chain's CDR3 is CASSLALTAGLAGEIQETQYF. CDR3 sequence (DNA): TGTGCCAGCAGCTTAGCTCTCACAGCGGGGCTAGCGGGGGAGATCCAAGAGACCCAGTACTTC.

J is TRBJ1-3 and V is TRBV30; 7 bases agree with TRBD1. Germline V CDR1 and CDR2: GTSNPN, SVGIG (reference sequence). V was clipped by 4 bases and J by 7 bases; unmatched bases: 4. This CDR3 region has 12 residues. In nucleotides, the CDR3 is TGTGCCTGGACAGGGGGGAGGAACACCATATATTTT. It encodes CAWTGGRNTIYF. Together with reference TRBV30 and TRBJ1-3, the CDR3 gives the full variable domain: SQTIHQWPATLVQPVGSPLSLECTVEGTSNPNLYWYRQAAGRGLQLLFYSVGIGQISSEVPQNLSASRPQDRQFILSSKKLLLSDSGFYLCAWTGGRNTIYFGEGSWLTVV.

The chain carries TRBV30 and TRBJ1-3, with 9 bases fitting TRBD1. J lost 4 bases, V lost 1 base, and 8 bases had no gene match. Looked up from germline, CDR1 is GTSNPN and CDR2 is SVGIG (reference sequence). The CDR3 is 16 residues long. CDR3 DNA sequence: TGTGCCTGGAGTGGAGGGACAGGGCTATTGGGAAACACCATATATTTT. Translated, it gives CAWSGGTGLLGNTIYF.

The chain has TRBV7-3 and TRBJ2-3, with D uncertain. The CDR3 extends over 13 amino acids. The germline gives CDR1 SGHTA, CDR2 FQGTGA. V gave up 5 bases and J gave up 8 bases, with 14 bases separating them. CDR3 residues: CASSLAPHGTQYF. CDR3 nucleotides: TGTGCCAGCAGCCTGGCCCCCCATGGTACGCAGTATTTT.

This chain joins TRBV6-5 and TRBJ2-5; the match to TRBD2 covers 8 bases. V was clipped by 6 bases and J by 4 bases; unmatched bases: 7. Per the germline V gene, CDR1 is MNHEY and CDR2 is SVGAGI. The CDR3 is 14 amino acids. In DNA form, the CDR3 reads TGTGCCAGCAGGAGACCTACTAGCGGAGAGACCCAGTACTTC. Its protein is CASRRPTSGETQYF.

The V and J genes are TRBV6-6 and TRBJ2-2; 10 bases are a match to TRBD2. Unmatched junction bases numbered 9, after V lost 8 bases and J lost 3 bases. The CDR3 has 16 amino acids. Germline V CDR1 and CDR2: MNHNY, SVGAGI (reference sequence). DNA of the CDR3: TGTGCCAGCCGTTTAGCGGGAGGCGGCGACACCGGGGAGCTGTTTTTT. Its translation is CASRLAGGGDTGELFF.